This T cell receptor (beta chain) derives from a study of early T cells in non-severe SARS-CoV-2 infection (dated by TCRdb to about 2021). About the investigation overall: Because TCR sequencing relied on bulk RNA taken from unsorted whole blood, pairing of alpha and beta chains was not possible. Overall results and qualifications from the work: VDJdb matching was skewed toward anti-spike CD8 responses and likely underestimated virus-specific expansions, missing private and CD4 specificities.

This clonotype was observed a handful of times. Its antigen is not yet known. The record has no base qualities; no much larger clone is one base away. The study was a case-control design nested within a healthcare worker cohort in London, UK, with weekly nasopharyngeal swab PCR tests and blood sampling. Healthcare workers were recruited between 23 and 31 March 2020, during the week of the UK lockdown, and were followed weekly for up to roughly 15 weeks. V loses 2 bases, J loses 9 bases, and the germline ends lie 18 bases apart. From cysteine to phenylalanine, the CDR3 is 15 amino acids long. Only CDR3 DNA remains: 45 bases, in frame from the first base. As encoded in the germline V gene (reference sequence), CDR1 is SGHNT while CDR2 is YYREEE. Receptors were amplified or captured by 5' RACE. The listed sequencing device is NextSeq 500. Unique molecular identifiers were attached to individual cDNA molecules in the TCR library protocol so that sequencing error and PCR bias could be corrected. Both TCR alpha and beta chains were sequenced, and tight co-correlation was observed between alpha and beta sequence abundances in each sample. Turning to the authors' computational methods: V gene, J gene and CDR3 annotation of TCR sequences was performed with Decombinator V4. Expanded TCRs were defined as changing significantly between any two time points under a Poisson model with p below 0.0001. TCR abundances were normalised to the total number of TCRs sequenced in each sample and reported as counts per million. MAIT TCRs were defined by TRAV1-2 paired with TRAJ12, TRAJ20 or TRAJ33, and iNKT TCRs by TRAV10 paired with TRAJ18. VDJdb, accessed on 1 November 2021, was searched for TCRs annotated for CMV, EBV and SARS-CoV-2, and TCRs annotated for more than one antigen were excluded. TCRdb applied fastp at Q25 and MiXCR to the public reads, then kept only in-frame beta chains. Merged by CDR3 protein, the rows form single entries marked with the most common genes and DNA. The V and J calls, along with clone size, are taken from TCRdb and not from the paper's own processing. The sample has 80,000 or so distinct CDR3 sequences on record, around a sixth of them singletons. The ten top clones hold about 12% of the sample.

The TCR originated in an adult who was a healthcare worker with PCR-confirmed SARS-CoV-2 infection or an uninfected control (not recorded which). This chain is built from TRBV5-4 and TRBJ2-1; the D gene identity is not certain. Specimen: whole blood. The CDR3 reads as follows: CASSFPAGSPPEQFF. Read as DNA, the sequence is TGTGCCAGCAGCTTTCCTGCCGGGTCACCCCCTGAGCAGTTCTTC.